The rows below give T cell receptor beta chains drawn from one sample of a study of brain metastases from non-small cell lung cancer. Profiled with immunoSEQ multiplex PCR; TCRdb holds only in-frame clones, not every one. The sample records thousands of clones, 85% being singletons. The sequencing sample was made of primary lung tumor tissue. The receptor source for this set is a donor at least 40 years old with non-small cell lung cancer. CDR3s include the opening cysteine and the closing phenylalanine or tryptophan. The order of the fields is J gene, D gene, clone size, V gene, CDR3 DNA, CDR3 protein. D genes are given only for firm matches. The size entry is marked missing in some rows and otherwise reads once, few, many or a size class.

j_gene: TRBJ1-5
d_gene: .
abundance: .
v_gene: TRBV30
CDR3nt: TGTGCCTGGAGTCGAGAACCCGAACAGCCCCAGCATTTT
CDR3aa: CAWSREPEQPQHF

j_gene: TRBJ2-1
d_gene: TRBD2
abundance: .
v_gene: TRBV11-3
CDR3nt: TGTGCCAGCAGGACTACTAGCGGGAGGGCCTATGAGCAGTTCTTC
CDR3aa: CASRTTSGRAYEQFF

j_gene: TRBJ2-7
d_gene: TRBD2
abundance: few
v_gene: TRBV18
CDR3nt: TGTGCCAGCTCATTAACCGGGACTAGCATTGCCGAGCAGTACTTC
CDR3aa: CASSLTGTSIAEQYF

j_gene: TRBJ1-2
d_gene: .
abundance: .
v_gene: TRBV5-1
CDR3nt: TGCGCCAGCAGCTTGGACACAGGGAACAACTATGGCTACACCTTC
CDR3aa: CASSLDTGNNYGYTF

j_gene: TRBJ1-4
d_gene: .
abundance: .
v_gene: TRBV7-2
CDR3nt: TGTGCCAGCAGGTTAACAGAAGCTAATGAAAAACTGTTTTTT
CDR3aa: CASRLTEANEKLFF

j_gene: TRBJ2-2
d_gene: TRBD2
abundance: .
v_gene: TRBV4-2
CDR3nt: TGTGCCAGCAGCCTCGGGACTAGCGGATACACCGGGGAGCTGTTTTTT
CDR3aa: CASSLGTSGYTGELFF

j_gene: TRBJ2-3
d_gene: .
abundance: .
v_gene: TRBV7-6
CDR3nt: TGTGCCAGCAGCTTAGCCGGACTCTTAAGCACAGATACGCAGTATTTT
CDR3aa: CASSLAGLLSTDTQYF

j_gene: TRBJ1-3
d_gene: .
abundance: .
v_gene: TRBV6-1
CDR3nt: TGTGCCAGCAGTGAAGAACTGTACTCTGGAAATACCATATATTTT
CDR3aa: CASSEELYSGNTIYF

j_gene: TRBJ1-1
d_gene: .
abundance: once
v_gene: TRBV4-2
CDR3nt: TGTGCCAGCAGCCAAGGAGGGAAGGGCGGCATGAACACTGAAGCTTTCTTT
CDR3aa: CASSQGGKGGMNTEAFF

j_gene: TRBJ1-2
d_gene: TRBD1
abundance: .
v_gene: TRBV7-8
CDR3nt: TGTGCCAGCAGCCCCCAAATTCCGGGACAGGGTGTCCAGGGCTACACCTTC
CDR3aa: CASSPQIPGQGVQGYTF

j_gene: TRBJ2-1
d_gene: TRBD2
abundance: .
v_gene: TRBV11-3
CDR3nt: TGTGCCAGCAGCTTAAGGCGGGAGGATGAGCAGTTCTTC
CDR3aa: CASSLRREDEQFF

j_gene: TRBJ1-1
d_gene: .
abundance: .
v_gene: TRBV18
CDR3nt: TGTGCCAGCTCAGCGTCAGGGGCGCAAGCTTTCTTT
CDR3aa: CASSASGAQAFF

j_gene: TRBJ2-3
d_gene: TRBD1
abundance: .
v_gene: TRBV29-1
CDR3nt: TGCAGCGGGTCAGGGGGCCAGGGAACAGATACGCAGTATTTT
CDR3aa: CSGSGGQGTDTQYF

j_gene: TRBJ1-5
d_gene: .
abundance: .
v_gene: TRBV19
CDR3nt: TGTGCCAGTAGTCTCGGGGAACAGCCCCAGCATTTT
CDR3aa: CASSLGEQPQHF

j_gene: TRBJ1-5
d_gene: .
abundance: .
v_gene: TRBV10-3
CDR3nt: TGTGTCATCAGTGAGTCGGGGTCAGGCAATCAGCCCCAGCATTTT
CDR3aa: CVISESGSGNQPQHF

j_gene: TRBJ2-1
d_gene: TRBD2
abundance: .
v_gene: TRBV3-1/TRBV3-2
CDR3nt: TGTGCCAGCAGCACCCGAGCGGGGGGGAAATACTCCTACAATGAGCAGTTCTTC
CDR3aa: CASSTRAGGKYSYNEQFF

j_gene: TRBJ1-1
d_gene: .
abundance: .
v_gene: TRBV2
CDR3nt: TGTGCCAGCAGTCTGTACACTGAAGCTTTCTTT
CDR3aa: CASSLYTEAFF

j_gene: TRBJ2-5
d_gene: TRBD1
abundance: .
v_gene: TRBV7-9
CDR3nt: TGTGCCAGCAGCTTAGCGACAGGGGGAGAGACCCAGTACTTC
CDR3aa: CASSLATGGETQYF

j_gene: TRBJ2-6
d_gene: .
abundance: .
v_gene: TRBV7-6
CDR3nt: TGTGCCAGCAGACCCTCTGGGGCCAACGTCCTGACTTTC
CDR3aa: CASRPSGANVLTF

j_gene: TRBJ1-1
d_gene: .
abundance: .
v_gene: TRBV3-1/TRBV3-2
CDR3nt: TGTGCCAGCAGCCACGGCCCAGGGGAGCCTGAAGCTTTCTTT
CDR3aa: CASSHGPGEPEAFF

j_gene: TRBJ1-1
d_gene: .
abundance: .
v_gene: TRBV4-2
CDR3nt: TGTGCCAGCAGAGAAGGGCGGGGCAGGGGGAACACTGAAGCTTTCTTT
CDR3aa: CASREGRGRGNTEAFF

j_gene: TRBJ1-1
d_gene: .
abundance: .
v_gene: TRBV3-1/TRBV3-2
CDR3nt: TGTGCCAGCAGCCCATTTGGGGAGAACACTGAAGCTTTCTTT
CDR3aa: CASSPFGENTEAFF

j_gene: TRBJ1-1
d_gene: .
abundance: .
v_gene: TRBV13
CDR3nt: TGTGCCAGCAGCTTAGAGGGGGATAGGGAGACTGAAGCTTTCTTT
CDR3aa: CASSLEGDRETEAFF

j_gene: TRBJ1-6
d_gene: .
abundance: .
v_gene: TRBV15
CDR3nt: TGTGCCACCAGCAGAGGTCCCTTGGTGAGGGATAATTCACCCCTCCACTTT
CDR3aa: CATSRGPLVRDNSPLHF

j_gene: TRBJ2-7
d_gene: .
abundance: .
v_gene: TRBV18
CDR3nt: TGTGCCAGCTCACCGGGGGCCTACGAGCAGTACTTC
CDR3aa: CASSPGAYEQYF

j_gene: TRBJ2-5
d_gene: TRBD1
abundance: .
v_gene: TRBV13
CDR3nt: TGTGCCAGCAGCCAGCTGATATGGACAGGACAAGAGACCCAGTACTTC
CDR3aa: CASSQLIWTGQETQYF

j_gene: TRBJ2-1
d_gene: TRBD2
abundance: few
v_gene: TRBV7-8
CDR3nt: TGTGCCAGCAGCCTGACTAGCGTTGGCGGTGAGCAGTTCTTC
CDR3aa: CASSLTSVGGEQFF

j_gene: TRBJ2-5
d_gene: .
abundance: .
v_gene: TRBV18
CDR3nt: TGTGCCAGCTCACCTCCTCAAGAGACCCAGTACTTC
CDR3aa: CASSPPQETQYF

j_gene: TRBJ2-5
d_gene: .
abundance: .
v_gene: TRBV29-1
CDR3nt: TGCAGCGTTGAGACTTCATTACAAGAGACCCAGTACTTC
CDR3aa: CSVETSLQETQYF

j_gene: TRBJ2-3
d_gene: .
abundance: .
v_gene: TRBV6-6
CDR3nt: TGTGCCAGCACCACTCTTGATACGCAGTATTTT
CDR3aa: CASTTLDTQYF

j_gene: TRBJ2-7
d_gene: TRBD1
abundance: .
v_gene: TRBV6-5
CDR3nt: TGTGCCAGCAGCAACCCAGACAGGGCCCACGAGCAGTACTTC
CDR3aa: CASSNPDRAHEQYF

j_gene: TRBJ1-6
d_gene: .
abundance: .
v_gene: TRBV5-4
CDR3nt: TGTGCCAGCAGCTTGGGGGACTCCTATAATTCACCCCTCCACTTT
CDR3aa: CASSLGDSYNSPLHF

j_gene: TRBJ1-2
d_gene: TRBD1
abundance: once
v_gene: TRBV5-6
CDR3nt: TGTGCCAGCAGCGACCGGGACAGGGACTATGGCTACACCTTC
CDR3aa: CASSDRDRDYGYTF

j_gene: TRBJ1-4
d_gene: .
abundance: .
v_gene: TRBV5-5
CDR3nt: TGTGCCAGCAACTTTCTCCCTACTAATGAAAAACTGTTTTTT
CDR3aa: CASNFLPTNEKLFF

j_gene: TRBJ1-3
d_gene: TRBD1
abundance: .
v_gene: TRBV29-1
CDR3nt: TGCAGCGCGCAGGGGGCGCGTGGAAACACCATATATTTT
CDR3aa: CSAQGARGNTIYF

j_gene: TRBJ1-2
d_gene: .
abundance: .
v_gene: TRBV6-2/TRBV6-3
CDR3nt: TGTGCCAGCAGTTACATGGGACACCCCCCGGGCTACACCTTC
CDR3aa: CASSYMGHPPGYTF

j_gene: TRBJ1-6
d_gene: .
abundance: few
v_gene: TRBV11-3
CDR3nt: TGTGCCAGCAGCTTAGACGTCGGGGGGAGATATTCACCCCTCCACTTT
CDR3aa: CASSLDVGGRYSPLHF

j_gene: TRBJ1-5
d_gene: .
abundance: .
v_gene: TRBV2
CDR3nt: TGTGCCAGCAGTGTCCAGGGAGGGCAGCCCCAGCATTTT
CDR3aa: CASSVQGGQPQHF

j_gene: TRBJ1-1
d_gene: .
abundance: .
v_gene: TRBV4-2
CDR3nt: TGTGCCAGCAGCCAAGTCACGACTGAAGCTTTCTTT
CDR3aa: CASSQVTTEAFF

j_gene: TRBJ2-1
d_gene: .
abundance: .
v_gene: TRBV20-1
CDR3nt: TGCAGTGCTAGTAAGTTTGAGCAGTTCTTC
CDR3aa: CSASKFEQFF

j_gene: TRBJ1-3
d_gene: .
abundance: .
v_gene: TRBV7-9
CDR3nt: TGTGCCAGCAGCTCCCTCGGCTCTGGAAACACCATATATTTT
CDR3aa: CASSSLGSGNTIYF

j_gene: TRBJ1-1
d_gene: TRBD1
abundance: few
v_gene: TRBV19
CDR3nt: TGTGCCAGTAGTGCGGGACAGGGGGCGGTGAACACTGAAGCTTTCTTT
CDR3aa: CASSAGQGAVNTEAFF

j_gene: TRBJ2-1
d_gene: TRBD2
abundance: .
v_gene: TRBV3-1/TRBV3-2
CDR3nt: TGTGCCAGCAGCCAAGGGGCCGGGACTAGCGGGGGGGCCGGGCAGTTCTTC
CDR3aa: CASSQGAGTSGGAGQFF

j_gene: TRBJ2-6
d_gene: .
abundance: .
v_gene: TRBV6-5
CDR3nt: TGTGCCAGCAGTTACGAGGGTTTCGGGGCCAACGTCCTGACTTTC
CDR3aa: CASSYEGFGANVLTF

j_gene: TRBJ2-1
d_gene: .
abundance: .
v_gene: TRBV19
CDR3nt: TGTGCCAATAGTATCCAGGGGAGCGATGAGCAGTTCTTC
CDR3aa: CANSIQGSDEQFF

j_gene: TRBJ2-2
d_gene: .
abundance: .
v_gene: TRBV6-2/TRBV6-3
CDR3nt: TGTGCCAGCAGTTACTCGACGTCCGGGAGCACCGGGGAGCTGTTTTTT
CDR3aa: CASSYSTSGSTGELFF

j_gene: TRBJ1-2
d_gene: .
abundance: .
v_gene: TRBV6-2/TRBV6-3
CDR3nt: TGTGCCAGCAGTTACGATGGAAGCTATGGCTACACCTTC
CDR3aa: CASSYDGSYGYTF

j_gene: TRBJ1-4
d_gene: .
abundance: once
v_gene: TRBV4-3
CDR3nt: TGCGCCAGCAGCCAAGATAGGACCGATGAAAAACTGTTTTTT
CDR3aa: CASSQDRTDEKLFF

j_gene: TRBJ2-2
d_gene: TRBD1
abundance: .
v_gene: TRBV19
CDR3nt: TGTGCCAGTAGTCGACAGGGGGCCAACTTCGCTAACACCGGGGAGCTGTTTTTT
CDR3aa: CASSRQGANFANTGELFF

j_gene: TRBJ2-5
d_gene: .
abundance: .
v_gene: TRBV7-2
CDR3nt: TGTGCCAGCAGCTTAGAGGCAGCAGAAGAGACCCAGTACTTC
CDR3aa: CASSLEAAEETQYF

j_gene: TRBJ1-1
d_gene: TRBD1
abundance: .
v_gene: TRBV27
CDR3nt: TGTGCCAGCAGTTCCACAGGGGGGTGGCAAGCTTTCTTT
CDR3aa: CASSSTGGWQAFF

j_gene: TRBJ2-3
d_gene: .
abundance: .
v_gene: TRBV10-3
CDR3nt: TGTGCCATCAGTGAGGGAACTAGCATAGATACGCAGTATTTT
CDR3aa: CAISEGTSIDTQYF